One sample yielded the 22 T cell receptor beta chains listed below, sequenced in a study of shared clonotypes between healthy human individuals. CD45RO-negative cells were positively selected for CCR7, leaving out terminally differentiated effector memory CD45RA+ cells. The data were produced by immunoSEQ multiplex PCR, yet TCRdb's version contains in-frame clones alone and is incomplete. The sample carries about 2 million clones, roughly 95% recorded once. The sequenced material came from naive CD8+ T cells sorted from blood. The receptors were gathered from a man younger than 35 in good health.

CDR3 nucleotides: TGCAGCGTTGAGGTAGAGGACAGGAACCCCTACGAGCAGTACTTC. This translates into CSVEVEDRNPYEQYF. The V gene is TRBV29-1, the J gene TRBJ2-5; TRBD1 aligns across 7 bases. The J call is in doubt because the DNA end fits TRBJ2-7 better. The germline V gene encodes CDR1 SQVTM and CDR2 ANQGSEA. The length of the CDR3 is 15 residues.

With respect to this clone: The sample carries other DNA sequences with the same CDR3. The chain recombines TRBV7-9 with TRBJ2-1; TRBD2 matches 9 bases. Trimming removed 1 base from V and 4 bases from J; junction bases left unmatched: 2. The CDR3 spans 15 residues. Germline CDR1 is SEHNR and CDR2 is FQNEAQ (reference sequence). CDR3 residues: CASSLGLAEYNEQFF. As DNA, the CDR3 is TGTGCCAGCAGCTTAGGACTAGCGGAGTACAATGAGCAGTTCTTC.

This clone appeared a single time. With a far larger clone one base away, a read error is the likely cause. This chain connects TRBV5-5 to TRBJ2-7; weak D call: TRBD1 (6 bases). CDR1 and CDR2 (germline): SGHKS, YYEKEE (reference sequence). This CDR3 region has 11 residues. Trimming removed 4 bases at V and 6 bases at J, with 8 bases between. The CDR3 sequence is CASSVGGEQYF. CDR3 DNA sequence: TGTGCCAGCAGCGTAGGGGGCGAGCAGTACTTC.

The CDR3: CAIPDRGQGNTIYF. CDR3 nucleotide sequence: TGTGCCATTCCGGACAGGGGGCAAGGAAACACCATATATTTT. The chain recombines TRBV2 with TRBJ1-3; 11 bases fit TRBD1. This CDR3 is 14 amino acids long. V lost 10 bases to trimming and J lost 4 bases; unmatched junction nucleotides: 6. CDR1 and CDR2 (germline): SNHLY, FYNNEI.

This sequence joins TRBV5-5 and TRBJ1-6; no clear D. Germline V gene data show CDR1 as SGHKS and CDR2 as YYEKEE (reference sequence). The CDR3 totals 13 residues. The V and J ends lost 0 bases and 6 bases respectively, with 4 bases between them. The CDR3 DNA reads TGTGCCAGCAGCTTGGGGTTTAATTCACCCCTCCACTTT. This translates into CASSLGFNSPLHF.

The chain recombines TRBV9 with TRBJ2-1; D is unclear. The CDR3 loop spans 13 amino acids. V was clipped by 3 bases and J by 4 bases, with 8 bases between them. Germline V gene sequence: CDR1 SGDLS, CDR2 YYNGEE. The CDR3 nucleotides are TGTGCCAGCAGCGCCGCTGGTTACAATGAGCAGTTCTTC. Protein: CASSAAGYNEQFF.

This clone was recorded once. This rearrangement joins TRBV5-1 to TRBJ2-3, with 9 bases fitting TRBD1. After removal of 1 base from V and 4 bases from J, the junction contained 4 bases not matched to a gene. Germline-derived CDR1 and CDR2 are SGHRS and YFSETQ. This CDR3 comprises 15 residues. The CDR3 bases are TGCGCCAGCAGCTTGACAACAGGGGGCGCAGATACGCAGTATTTT. It is translated as CASSLTTGGADTQYF.

This clone was seen only a few times. Additional DNA sequences in this sample encode the identical CDR3. The rearrangement uses TRBV6-4 and TRBJ2-2; D not resolved. Germline values: CDR1 MRHNA, CDR2 SNTAGT. The CDR3 is 12 residues long. Trimming shortened V by 0 bases and J by 7 bases, and 3 bases separated the two germline ends. CDR3 sequence reads: CASSDSGGELFF. CDR3 bases: TGTGCCAGCAGTGACTCGGGCGGGGAGCTGTTTTTT.

The rearrangement links TRBV6-5 to TRBJ1-1; D gene ambiguous. Germline loops: CDR1 MNHEY, CDR2 SVGAGI. Trimming cost V 0 bases and J 7 bases, with 9 bases left between them. The CDR3 has 13 residues. CDR3 sequence: CASSYSNGLEAFF. The CDR3 DNA sequence: TGTGCCAGCAGTTACTCGAACGGACTTGAAGCTTTCTTT.

The chain joins TRBV13 to TRBJ2-7; the match to TRBD2 covers 10 bases. The CDR3 covers 15 residues. The germline CDR1 and CDR2 sequences are PRHDT and FYEKMQ (reference sequence). V shed 3 bases and J 2 bases; nucleotides not matched to a gene: 4. CDR3 amino acids: CASSFGLADAYEQYF. CDR3 DNA: TGTGCCAGCAGCTTCGGACTAGCGGACGCCTACGAGCAGTACTTC.

This chain uses TRBV4-3 with TRBJ2-3; 11 bases fit TRBD2. CDR1 is LGHNA, CDR2 YSLEER, per germline. The CDR3 covers 18 residues. V dropped 4 bases and J dropped 6; count of bases not matched to a gene: 15. CDR3: CASSPLFIAGGPSDTQYF. The CDR3, as DNA: TGCGCCAGCAGCCCATTATTTATAGCGGGAGGGCCTTCTGATACGCAGTATTTT.

This clone was recorded once. The chain joins TRBV10-3 to TRBJ1-5; D is perhaps TRBD1 (6 bases). V was pared by 3 bases and J by 6 bases, with 9 bases between. The CDR3 sequence is 13 residues long. Germline loops: CDR1 ENHRY, CDR2 SYGVKD. DNA for the CDR3: TGTGCCATCAGTGAAGGGGGTACTCAGCCCCAGCATTTT. Translating gives CAISEGGTQPQHF.

The chain links TRBV9 to TRBJ2-7, with no clear D. V lost 3 bases, J lost 3 bases, and 16 bases lay in between. CDR1 is SGDLS, CDR2 YYNGEE, per germline. The CDR3 runs to 15 residues. For the CDR3, the DNA is TGTGCCAGCAGCGGGCCCGAGGCGCCCCACTACGAGCAGTACTTC. It yields the protein CASSGPEAPHYEQYF.

The rearrangement uses TRBV2 and TRBJ2-3; TRBD2 matches at 8 bases. J lost 1 base, V lost 6 bases, and 12 bases had no gene match. Germline CDR1 SNHLY, CDR2 FYNNEI. The CDR3 contains 17 residues. CDR3 in DNA: TGTGCCAGCAGCCCCGGAGGAGCGGGAGAGGGCACAGATACGCAGTATTTT. This gives the protein CASSPGGAGEGTDTQYF. The whole variable domain, filled in from reference TRBV2 and TRBJ2-3, reads EPEVTQTPSHQVTQMGQEVILRCVPISNHLYFYWYRQILGQKVEFLVSFYNNEISEKSEIFDDQFSVERPDGSNFTLKIRSTKLEDSAMYFCASSPGGAGEGTDTQYFGPGTRLTVL.

As to this clone: Other DNA sequences within the sample encode an identical CDR3. The rearrangement uses TRBV9 and TRBJ2-3, with 10 bases fitting TRBD2. The germline CDR1 and CDR2 sequences are SGDLS and YYNGEE. The J segment lost 3 bases and the V segment lost 0 bases, leaving 1 base of the junction unmatched. This CDR3 is 15 amino acids long. CDR3 loop: CASSVAAGGTDTQYF. The CDR3 bases are TGTGCCAGCAGCGTAGCAGCGGGAGGGACAGATACGCAGTATTTT.

The chain carries TRBV29-1 and TRBJ2-1, with D unresolved. This CDR3 comprises 12 residues. Between the trimmed V and J ends, which lost 4 bases and 10 bases, there was a span of 14 bases. The germline V gene encodes CDR1 SQVTM and CDR2 ANQGSEA. The CDR3 is CSVVGGHGEQFF. The CDR3 nucleotides are TGCAGCGTTGTAGGCGGCCATGGGGAGCAGTTCTTC.

To note about this clone: Other DNA sequences in the same sample also yield this CDR3. The CDR3 DNA sequence: TGTGCCAGCAGCGTAACAGGGAACTATGGCTACACCTTC. It yields the protein CASSVTGNYGYTF. The gene calls are TRBV9 and TRBJ1-2; D perhaps matches TRBD1 (6 bases). This CDR3 has 13 amino acids. Trimming cost V 1 base and J 2 bases, with 6 bases left between them. CDR1 SGDLS and CDR2 YYNGEE come from the germline V gene.

The V and J genes are TRBV4-1 and TRBJ1-1; no clear D gene. The CDR3 extends over 15 amino acids. Germline CDR1 is MGHRA and CDR2 is YSYEKL. V was shortened by 2 bases and J by 1 base, with 11 bases between the two germline ends. The CDR3 loop reads CASSQSPHGNTEAFF. The DNA of the CDR3 is TGCGCCAGCAGCCAAAGTCCCCACGGGAACACTGAAGCTTTCTTT.

The chain is built from TRBV15 and TRBJ2-7, with TRBD1 matching over 9 bases. Trimming cost V 0 bases and J 6 bases; bases outside gene matches: 3. The germline gives CDR1 LNHNV, CDR2 YYDKDF (reference sequence). This CDR3 comprises 14 residues. CDR3 nucleotide sequence: TGTGCCACCAGCAGAGATACAGGGGGCGGCGAGCAGTACTTC. Translating it yields CATSRDTGGGEQYF.

V usage is TRBV21-1 and J usage is TRBJ1-2; no DNA check was done on the table's D call, TRBD1. TRBV21-1 is labeled a pseudogene. This CDR3 contains 15 residues. In DNA form, the CDR3 reads TGTGCCAGCAGCCTTCCGAAGCAGGGGAACGATGGCTACACCTTC. It yields the protein CASSLPKQGNDGYTF.

The chain links TRBV28 to TRBJ1-6, with D possibly being TRBD1 (5 bases). This CDR3 has 15 residues. Trimming removed 3 bases from V and 6 bases from J, with 12 bases in between. Germline CDR1 and CDR2: MDHEN and SYDVKM. The CDR3 loop reads CASSLGGTGNSPLHF. CDR3 bases: TGTGCCAGCAGTTTGGGGGGAACGGGTAATTCACCCCTCCACTTT. Based on the CDR3 plus reference TRBV28 and TRBJ1-6, the full variable domain is DVKVTQSSRYLVKRTGEKVFLECVQDMDHENMFWYRQDPGLGLRLIYFSYDVKMKEKGDIPEGYSVSREKKERFSLILESASTNQTSMYLCASSLGGTGNSPLHFGNGTRLTVT.

The J gene is TRBJ2-7, the V gene TRBV5-1; possibly TRBD1 for D (6 bases). Germline values: CDR1 SGHRS, CDR2 YFSETQ. V was trimmed by 4 bases and J by 3 bases, leaving 11 bases between them. The CDR3 consists of 13 residues. CDR3 coding DNA: TGCGCCAGCAGCCAGGGACAATTCTACGAGCAGTACTTC. Translation: CASSQGQFYEQYF.